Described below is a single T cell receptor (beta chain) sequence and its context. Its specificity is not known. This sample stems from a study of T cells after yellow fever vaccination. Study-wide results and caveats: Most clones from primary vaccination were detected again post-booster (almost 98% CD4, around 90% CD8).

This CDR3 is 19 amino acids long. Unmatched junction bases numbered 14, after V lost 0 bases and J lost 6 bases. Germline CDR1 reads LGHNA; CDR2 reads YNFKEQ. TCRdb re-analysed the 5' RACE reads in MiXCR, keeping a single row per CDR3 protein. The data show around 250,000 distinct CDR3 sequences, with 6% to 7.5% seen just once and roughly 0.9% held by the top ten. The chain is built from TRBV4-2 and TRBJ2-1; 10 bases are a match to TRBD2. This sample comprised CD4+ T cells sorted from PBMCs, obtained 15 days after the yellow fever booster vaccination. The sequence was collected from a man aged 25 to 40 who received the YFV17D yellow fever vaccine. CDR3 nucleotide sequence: TGTGCCAGCAGCCAAGAGTCGTACAGCGGGAGGGCCCTAGGCAATGAGCAGTTCTTC. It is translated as CASSQESYSGRALGNEQFF.